One sample yielded the 20 T cell receptor beta chains listed below, sequenced in a study of PD-L1 blockade in urothelial cancer. Time point: pretreatment peripheral blood. Here immunoSEQ multiplex PCR was the method, and the copy in TCRdb shows in-frame clones only, minus some. The repertoire holds tens of thousands of clones, with roughly 85% as singletons. The source was PBMCs, collected around atezolizumab (anti-PD-L1) treatment. Receptor source: a woman in her fifties or sixties with urothelial cancer.

The V and J genes are TRBV4-1 and TRBJ1-1; D is possibly TRBD1 (5 bases). Trimming shortened V by 1 base and J by 4 bases, and 22 bases separated the two germline ends. This CDR3 has 18 amino acids. CDR1 is MGHRA, CDR2 YSYEKL, per germline. The CDR3 protein is CASSQGTGGGYVGTEAFF. DNA of the CDR3: TGCGCCAGCAGCCAAGGGACCGGGGGGGGTTATGTGGGCACTGAAGCTTTCTTT.

The rearrangement links TRBV7-9 to TRBJ1-2; D gene uncertain. Germline lookup yields CDR1 SEHNR and CDR2 FQNEAQ (reference sequence). V gave up 1 base and J gave up 3 bases, with 9 bases separating them. This CDR3 is 14 amino acids long. CDR3 loop: CASSLVASDYGYTF. CDR3 sequence (DNA): TGTGCCAGCAGCTTAGTAGCCAGCGACTATGGCTACACCTTC.

V usage is TRBV7-2 and J usage is TRBJ2-1; TRBD2 matches at 12 bases. CDR1 SGHTA and CDR2 FQGNSA come from the germline V gene. The CDR3 has 16 residues. The V segment lost 1 base and the J segment 9 bases; nucleotides outside the gene matches: 7. The chain's CDR3 is CASSLGTLAGGSEQFF. CDR3 in DNA: TGTGCCAGCAGCTTAGGCACACTAGCGGGGGGTAGTGAGCAGTTCTTC. Filled out from reference TRBV7-2 and TRBJ2-1, the complete variable domain reads GAGVSQSPSNKVTEKGKDVELRCDPISGHTALYWYRQSLGQGLEFLIYFQGNSAPDKSGLPSDRFSAERTGGSVSTLTIQRTQQEDSAVYLCASSLGTLAGGSEQFFGPGTRLTVL.

This chain uses TRBV7-9 with TRBJ1-6; a weak D match, TRBD1 (5 bases). V lost 1 base and J lost 9, with 10 bases in between. Germline CDR1 SEHNR, CDR2 FQNEAQ (reference sequence). The CDR3 runs 14 residues. This CDR3 is CASSLGTQGSPLHF. CDR3 DNA sequence: TGTGCCAGCAGCTTAGGTACTCAGGGTTCACCCCTCCACTTT. Full variable domain (remainder filled in from reference TRBV7-9 and TRBJ1-6): DTGVSQNPRHKITKRGQNVTFRCDPISEHNRLYWYRQTLGQGPEFLTYFQNEAQLEKSRLLSDRFSAERPKGSFSTLEIQRTEQGDSAMYLCASSLGTQGSPLHFGNGTRLTVT.

This clone was seen a few times. This chain joins TRBV7-6 and TRBJ1-1; no definite D call. The CDR3 spans 13 residues. Germline lookup yields CDR1 SGHVS and CDR2 FNYEAQ. V shed 3 bases and J shed 7 bases, with 12 bases lying between them. Here the CDR3 DNA reads TGTGCCAGCAGCTTTGAAAGATACGGTGAAGCTTTCTTT. Amino acids: CASSFERYGEAFF. Full variable domain (rest looked up from reference TRBV7-6 and TRBJ1-1): GAGVSQSPRYKVTKRGQDVALRCDPISGHVSLYWYRQALGQGPEFLTYFNYEAQQDKSGLPNDRFSAERPEGSISTLTIQRTEQRDSAMYRCASSFERYGEAFFGQGTRLTVV.

The CDR3 DNA is TGCAGCGTTCGGACAGGGGGAACCGGGGAGCTGTTTTTT. It codes for CSVRTGGTGELFF. V is TRBV29-1 and J is TRBJ2-2; 10 bases line up with TRBD1. Germline CDR1 and CDR2: SQVTM and ANQGSEA. The CDR3 loop spans 13 amino acids. V shed 5 bases, J shed 5 bases, and the junction held 2 bases outside the gene matches.

This clone was seen once. The chain has TRBV5-6 and TRBJ2-7, with D unclear. The V end was cut by 4 bases, the J end by 3 bases, with 8 bases between. CDR1 is SGHDT and CDR2 is YYEEEE in the germline V gene. The CDR3 extends over 12 amino acids. In DNA, the CDR3 is TGTGCCAGCAGCATACTAATCTACGAGCAGTACTTC. Amino acids: CASSILIYEQYF.

V is TRBV6-5 and J is TRBJ2-5; the match to TRBD2 covers 8 bases. The CDR3 has 13 residues. CDR1 and CDR2 (germline): MNHEY, SVGAGI. V lost 8 bases to trimming and J lost 4 bases; unmatched junction nucleotides: 6. The CDR3 spells CASRGGFVETQYF. Written as DNA, the CDR3 is TGTGCCAGCCGGGGGGGGTTTGTAGAGACCCAGTACTTC.

V usage is TRBV5-5 and J usage is TRBJ2-3; 9 bases align to TRBD2. V lost 5 bases to trimming and J lost 2 bases; unmatched junction nucleotides: 3. Germline V gene data show CDR1 as SGHKS and CDR2 as YYEKEE (reference sequence). CDR3 length: 14 residues. The CDR3 is CASSLAGNTDTQYF. For the CDR3, the DNA is TGTGCCAGCAGTCTAGCGGGAAACACAGATACGCAGTATTTT.

This CDR3 reads CASSIAVNTEAFF. CDR3 sequence (DNA): TGTGCCAGTAGTATAGCTGTAAACACTGAAGCTTTCTTT. The genes are TRBV19 and TRBJ1-1; D is undetermined. This CDR3 comprises 13 residues. CDR1 and CDR2 (germline): LNHDA, SQIVND (reference sequence). V was cut by 1 base and J by 2 bases, with 5 bases left in between.

The chain links TRBV27 to TRBJ2-1; D perhaps matches TRBD1 (6 bases). Germline CDR1 MNHEY, CDR2 SMNVEV (reference sequence). V gave up 8 bases and J gave up 7 bases, with 12 bases separating them. This CDR3 has 12 residues. The CDR3, as DNA: TGTGCCAGCTGGACAGTGACTAATGAGCAGTTCTTC. It specifies CASWTVTNEQFF.

This clone was detected once. The rearrangement uses TRBV2 and TRBJ2-3; TRBD2 aligns across 11 bases. The length of the CDR3 is 15 residues. J was trimmed by 1 base and V by 6 bases; bases with no gene match: 3. Per the germline V gene, CDR1 is SNHLY and CDR2 is FYNNEI. CDR3: CASSEGLAGTDTQYF. The CDR3 nucleotides read TGTGCCAGCAGCGAGGGACTAGCGGGCACAGATACGCAGTATTTT.

On this clone itself: Relative to the germline gene, one junction end is altered; a read error may explain this. This sequence joins TRBV15 and TRBJ2-7, with 11 bases matching TRBD2. This CDR3 is built from 18 residues. The germline V gene encodes CDR1 LNHNV and CDR2 YYDKDF (reference sequence). The CDR3 region is CAASRVRLAGIISYEQYF. For the CDR3, the DNA is TGTGCCGCCAGCAGAGTCCGACTAGCGGGGATCATTTCCTACGAGCAGTACTTC.

This chain connects TRBV7-2 to TRBJ2-2; 10 nucleotides match TRBD2. The germline V gene has CDR1 SGHTA and CDR2 FQGNSA. The CDR3 is 15 residues long. Trimming removed 6 bases from V and 4 bases from J; junction bases left unmatched: 5. The CDR3 here is CASRAGGPTTGELFF. The CDR3 DNA sequence: TGTGCCAGCAGAGCGGGAGGGCCGACCACCGGGGAGCTGTTTTTT.

This chain uses TRBV5-6 with TRBJ1-3; D gene uncertain. Germline assignment: CDR1 SGHDT and CDR2 YYEEEE. The CDR3 covers 14 residues. Trimming pared 4 bases from V and 0 bases from J, leaving 8 bases between. The DNA for the CDR3 is TGTGCCAGCAGCAGACACGGCTCTGGAAACACCATATATTTT. It codes for CASSRHGSGNTIYF. Filled out from reference TRBV5-6 and TRBJ1-3, the complete variable domain reads DAGVTQSPTHLIKTRGQQVTLRCSPKSGHDTVSWYQQALGQGPQFIFQYYEEEERQRGNFPDRFSGHQFPNYSSELNVNALLLGDSALYLCASSRHGSGNTIYFGEGSWLTVV.

The chain couples TRBV7-2 to TRBJ2-2, with TRBD2 matching over 9 bases. The germline V gene encodes CDR1 SGHTA and CDR2 FQGNSA. The trim removed 1 base at V and 6 bases at J, leaving 3 bases unmatched. The CDR3 has 15 residues. The CDR3 region has the DNA TGTGCCAGCAGCTTAGAGGCTAGCGGGGCCGGGGAGCTGTTTTTT. It translates to CASSLEASGAGELFF.

The chain is built from TRBV7-2 and TRBJ2-7; possibly TRBD2 for D (5 bases). This CDR3 is 14 amino acids long. The germline gives CDR1 SGHTA, CDR2 FQGNSA. Trimming stripped 1 base from V and 1 base from J, with 8 bases between. The DNA for the CDR3 is TGTGCCAGCAGCTTAGATTGGGAGTCCTACGAGCAGTACTTC. This encodes CASSLDWESYEQYF.

This clone was recorded once. The chain employs TRBV27 and TRBJ2-3, with D perhaps matching TRBD2 (6 bases). The V end was cut by 5 bases, the J end by 1 base, with 13 bases between. Germline V CDR1 and CDR2: MNHEY, SMNVEV (reference sequence). The CDR3 is 15 amino acids. The CDR3 sequence is CASSRILAGTDTQYF. The CDR3 DNA reads TGTGCCAGCAGTAGGATCTTAGCGGGCACAGATACGCAGTATTTT.

The V and J genes are TRBV6-5 and TRBJ2-5, with D possibly matching TRBD2 (5 bases). Per germline, CDR1 MNHEY and CDR2 SVGAGI. Between the trimmed V and J ends, which lost 2 bases and 3 bases, there was a span of 13 bases. This CDR3 is built from 15 residues. The CDR3 DNA follows: TGTGCCAGCAGTTACGCCGAAAGCGGAAAAGAGACCCAGTACTTC. Amino acid sequence: CASSYAESGKETQYF.

J is TRBJ1-2 and V is TRBV15; D is ambiguous. Germline CDR1 is LNHNV and CDR2 is YYDKDF (reference sequence). CDR3 length equals 15 residues. V gave up 2 bases and J gave up 0 bases, with 10 bases separating them. The CDR3 here is CATSRSPTANYGYTF. Written as DNA, the CDR3 is TGTGCCACCAGCAGAAGTCCTACAGCTAACTATGGCTACACCTTC.